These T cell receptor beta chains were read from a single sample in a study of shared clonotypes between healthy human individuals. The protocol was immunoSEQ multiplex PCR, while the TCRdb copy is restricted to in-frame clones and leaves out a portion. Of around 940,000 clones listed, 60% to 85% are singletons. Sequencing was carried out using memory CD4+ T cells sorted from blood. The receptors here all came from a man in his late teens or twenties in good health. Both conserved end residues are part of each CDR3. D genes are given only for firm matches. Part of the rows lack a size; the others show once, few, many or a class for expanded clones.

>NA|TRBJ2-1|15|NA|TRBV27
CASQTSLTDYNEQFF
TGTGCCAGCCAAACCTCCCTAACCGACTACAATGAGCAGTTCTTC
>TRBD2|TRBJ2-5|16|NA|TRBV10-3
CATMRRGGQSIETQYF
TGTGCCACCATGCGACGGGGGGGGCAGTCTATAGAGACCCAGTACTTC
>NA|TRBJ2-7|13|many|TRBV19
CASTSGLTYEQYF
TGTGCCAGCACGTCCGGACTCACCTACGAGCAGTACTTC
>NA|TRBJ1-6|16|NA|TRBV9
CASSVDLQGHNSPLHF
TGTGCCAGCAGCGTAGACCTACAGGGCCATAATTCACCCCTCCACTTT
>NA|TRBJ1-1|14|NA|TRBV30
CAWGRGGWGTEAFF
TGTGCCTGGGGAAGGGGAGGGTGGGGCACTGAAGCTTTCTTT
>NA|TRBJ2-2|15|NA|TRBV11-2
CASSLVSGGIGELFF
TGTGCCAGCAGCTTAGTGTCAGGAGGAATCGGGGAGCTGTTTTTT
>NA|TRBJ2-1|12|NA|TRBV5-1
CASSWNTGEQFF
TGCGCCAGCAGCTGGAATACGGGTGAGCAGTTCTTC
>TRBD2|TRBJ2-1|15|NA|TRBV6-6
CASSFLAGSYNEQFF
TGTGCCAGCAGTTTTCTAGCGGGTTCCTACAATGAGCAGTTCTTC
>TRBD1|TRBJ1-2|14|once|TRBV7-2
CASSLAGTGHGYTF
TGTGCCAGCAGCTTAGCCGGGACAGGGCATGGCTACACCTTC
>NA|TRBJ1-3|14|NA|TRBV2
CASSEQGSGNTIYF
TGTGCCAGCAGTGAACAGGGTTCGGGAAACACCATATATTTT
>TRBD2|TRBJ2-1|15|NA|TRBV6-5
CASSPGTSGSMSEFF
TGTGCCAGCAGCCCCGGGACTAGCGGGAGCATGTCGGAGTTCTTC
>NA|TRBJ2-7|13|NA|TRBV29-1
CSVGRTEAYEQYF
TGCAGCGTTGGAAGGACAGAGGCCTACGAGCAGTACTTC
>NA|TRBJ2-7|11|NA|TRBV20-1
CSARSGSEQYF
TGCAGTGCTAGATCGGGTAGCGAGCAGTACTTC
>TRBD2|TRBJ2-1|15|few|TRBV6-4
CASSWTSTLPNEQFF
TGTGCCAGCAGCTGGACTAGCACCCTCCCCAATGAGCAGTTCTTC
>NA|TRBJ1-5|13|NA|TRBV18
CASSPGRNQPQHF
TGTGCCAGCTCACCCGGACGGAATCAGCCCCAGCATTTT
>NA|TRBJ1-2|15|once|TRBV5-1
CASSLIQGANYGYTF
TGCGCCAGCAGCTTAATACAGGGAGCTAACTATGGCTACACCTTC
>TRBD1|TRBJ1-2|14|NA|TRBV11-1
CASSSRGQGGGYTF
TGTGCCAGCAGCTCGAGGGGACAGGGTGGCGGCTACACCTTC
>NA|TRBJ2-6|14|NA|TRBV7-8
CASSFSSGANVLTF
TGTGCCAGCAGCTTTTCGTCTGGGGCCAACGTCCTGACTTTC
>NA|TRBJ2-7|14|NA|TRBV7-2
CASSLALGPYEQYF
TGTGCCAGCAGCTTAGCCCTGGGGCCCTACGAGCAGTACTTC
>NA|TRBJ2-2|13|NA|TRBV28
CASRVRTPGELFF
TGTGCCAGCAGAGTTCGGACCCCGGGGGAGCTGTTTTTT
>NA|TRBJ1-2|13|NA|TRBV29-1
CSVEASDRTFAAF
TGCAGCGTTGAAGCGAGTGACAGGACTTTTGCGGCTTTC
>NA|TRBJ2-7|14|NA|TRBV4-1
CASSQPGVSYEQYF
TGCGCCAGCAGCCAACCCGGGGTGTCCTACGAGCAGTACTTC
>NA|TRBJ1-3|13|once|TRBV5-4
CASSLDPGNTIYF
TGTGCCAGCAGCTTGGACCCGGGAAACACCATATATTTT
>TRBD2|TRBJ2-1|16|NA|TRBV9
CASSVDVAGPYNEQFF
TGTGCCAGCAGCGTAGATGTAGCGGGGCCATACAATGAGCAGTTCTTC
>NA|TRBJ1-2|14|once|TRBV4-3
CASSQDQRAGGYTF
TGCGCCAGCAGCCAAGATCAGAGGGCTGGCGGCTACACCTTC
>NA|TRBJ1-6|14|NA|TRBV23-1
CASSQTGRNSPLHF
TGCGCCAGCAGTCAAACGGGCAGAAATTCACCCCTCCACTTT
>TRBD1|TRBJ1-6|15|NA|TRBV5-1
CASRGDSSFGSPLHF
TGCGCCAGCAGGGGGGACAGTTCATTCGGGTCACCCCTCCACTTT
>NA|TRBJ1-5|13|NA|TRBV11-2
CASSIGQNQPQHF
TGTGCCAGCAGCATAGGCCAGAATCAGCCCCAGCATTTT
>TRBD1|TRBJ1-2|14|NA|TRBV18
CASSRGQGEYGYTF
TGTGCCAGCTCGCGCGGACAGGGGGAATATGGCTACACCTTC
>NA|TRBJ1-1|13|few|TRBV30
CAWGPRPDTEAFF
TGTGCCTGGGGACCCAGGCCGGACACTGAAGCTTTCTTT
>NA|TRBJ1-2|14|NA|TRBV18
CASSPPGQSGGYTF
TGTGCCAGCTCACCACCGGGACAAAGCGGTGGCTACACCTTC
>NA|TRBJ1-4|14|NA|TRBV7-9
CASTSGATNEKLFF
TGTGCCAGCACCTCAGGTGCAACTAATGAAAAACTGTTTTTT
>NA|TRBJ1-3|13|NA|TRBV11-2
CASSLAGGNTIYF
TGTGCCAGCAGCTTAGCCGGAGGAAACACCATATATTTT
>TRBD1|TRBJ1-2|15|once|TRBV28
CASSQPGTGNYGYTF
TGTGCCAGCAGTCAACCCGGGACAGGGAACTATGGCTACACCTTC
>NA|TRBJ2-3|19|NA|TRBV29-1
CSVEKQGRTASSSTDTQYF
TGCAGCGTTGAAAAGCAAGGGCGGACTGCCTCTTCTAGCACAGATACGCAGTATTTT
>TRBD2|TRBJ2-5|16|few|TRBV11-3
CASSLGGGGAGETQYF
TGTGCCAGCAGCTTAGGAGGCGGGGGGGCCGGAGAGACCCAGTACTTC
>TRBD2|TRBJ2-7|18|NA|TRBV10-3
CAISESPGLAGVSYEQYF
TGTGCCATCAGTGAGTCACCGGGACTAGCGGGAGTTTCCTACGAGCAGTACTTC
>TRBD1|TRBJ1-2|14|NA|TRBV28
CASTPRDRAYGYTF
TGTGCCAGCACCCCACGGGACAGGGCCTATGGCTACACCTTC
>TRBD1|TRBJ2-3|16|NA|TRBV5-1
CASSLMGQGVSDTQYF
TGCGCCAGCAGCCTGATGGGACAGGGAGTTTCAGATACGCAGTATTTT
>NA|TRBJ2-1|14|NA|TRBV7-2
CASSRLSSYNEQFF
TGTGCCAGCAGCCGACTGAGCTCCTACAATGAGCAGTTCTTC
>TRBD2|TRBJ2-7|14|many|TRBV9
CASSVESGAYEQYF
TGTGCCAGCAGCGTAGAGAGCGGGGCCTACGAGCAGTACTTC
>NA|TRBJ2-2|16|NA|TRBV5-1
CASSLIGLGRDGELFF
TGCGCCAGCAGCTTGATCGGACTCGGACGAGACGGGGAGCTGTTTTTT
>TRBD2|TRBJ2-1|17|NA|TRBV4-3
CASSPQVTSGSFDEQFF
TGCGCCAGCAGCCCCCAGGTAACTAGCGGGAGTTTTGATGAGCAGTTCTTC
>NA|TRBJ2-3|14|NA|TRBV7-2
CASSFRSSADTQYF
TGTGCCAGCAGCTTTCGATCTAGCGCAGATACGCAGTATTTT
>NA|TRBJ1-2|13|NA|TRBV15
CATSRELNYGYTF
TGTGCCACCAGCAGAGAGCTCAACTATGGCTACACCTTC